Sequencing of this TCR beta chain was carried out in a study of OX40 agonist ivuxolimab in advanced cancers. The study in broad terms: Ivuxolimab was an agonistic, fully human IgG2 monoclonal antibody directed against OX40 (CD134), a costimulatory receptor. Intravenous ivuxolimab was administered to patients every 2 weeks at six dose levels: 0.01, 0.1, 0.3, 1.5, 3 and 10 mg/kg. Of the roughly 52 dose-escalation patients, hepatocellular carcinoma was present in about 20, melanoma in roughly 15, renal cell carcinoma in 9 and head and neck cancer in 9. The dose-escalation cohort was roughly 83% male with a mean age of about 60 years, ranging from about 23 to 85. Prior anti-PD-1, anti-PD-L1 or anti-CTLA-4 therapy was permitted, and 30% to 50% of dose-escalation patients had received checkpoint inhibitors. Three dose-escalation patients achieved partial responses, one with hepatocellular carcinoma and two with cutaneous melanoma. The purpose of peripheral TCRbeta sequencing was to test whether ivuxolimab changed TCR sequence diversity and led to clonal T-cell expansion. The paper describes the monotherapy dose-escalation part (N = 52 patients) of the phase I trial of ivuxolimab.

CDR1 and CDR2 were assigned from the germline V gene as SGDLS and YYNGEE. The CDR3 runs 12 residues from the cysteine to the phenylalanine. The sequence is cut down to CDR3 DNA, 36 bases in frame from base 1. Trimming at the junction amounts to 4 bases on V and 8 bases on J, and the germline ends lie 11 bases apart. To sequence the TCRbeta CDR3 region, genomic DNA was isolated from the sorted cells. The immunoSEQ Assay was used for sequencing of TCRbeta CDR3 regions. TCRdb took this table from immuneACCESS and kept in-frame rearrangements with V and J called. Such tables lack part of the clones; where checked against another copy, unresolved V genes explain under half of the gap, and the rest is unexplained. Within this sample are some 73,000 clones, with approximately 90% of them counted one time only. The ten biggest clones cover roughly 7.3% of the sample. Patients with a history of autoimmune disease or receiving systemic immunosuppression were excluded from the trial. Peripheral blood for TCR sequencing was collected from all dose cohorts at baseline, on cycle 4 day 1, and on cycle 7 day 1. Samples were obtained from an open-label, multicenter, first-in-human phase I dose-escalation trial of ivuxolimab. Adults with locally advanced or metastatic melanoma, renal cell carcinoma, hepatocellular carcinoma or head and neck squamous cell carcinoma were enrolled in the trial. Before TCR sequencing, CD4+ T cells and CD8+ T cells were sorted from peripheral blood as separate populations.

On this clone itself: Its antigen remains undetermined. No much larger clone exists at a distance of one base, and base qualities are not known.

What the research found in general, with its limitations: After ivuxolimab, CD8+ T cells had more expanded clones than CD4+ T cells on average. Low levels of normalized T-cell clonal expansion were also seen in some patients who did not respond. Partial responders in the 0.1-3.0 mg/kg groups had among the lowest normalized peripheral clonal expansion, especially among CD8+ T cells. The antigen specificity of the clonally expanded peripheral T cells was not determined. At doses of 0.1 to 3.0 mg/kg, clonal expansion of both CD4+ and CD8+ T cells in blood was seen between baseline and week 6.

Sequences were derived from CD4+ or CD8+ T cells sorted from blood, sampled in a trial of the OX40 agonist ivuxolimab. The source is an adult with an advanced solid tumor such as melanoma, head and neck, liver or kidney cancer. Recombination joined TRBV9 with TRBJ2-3, with TRBD2 as a weak D call on 6 bases. The nucleotide sequence is TGTGCCAGCAGCCCGACGGGGGTTACGCAGTATTTT. Its translation is CASSPTGVTQYF.